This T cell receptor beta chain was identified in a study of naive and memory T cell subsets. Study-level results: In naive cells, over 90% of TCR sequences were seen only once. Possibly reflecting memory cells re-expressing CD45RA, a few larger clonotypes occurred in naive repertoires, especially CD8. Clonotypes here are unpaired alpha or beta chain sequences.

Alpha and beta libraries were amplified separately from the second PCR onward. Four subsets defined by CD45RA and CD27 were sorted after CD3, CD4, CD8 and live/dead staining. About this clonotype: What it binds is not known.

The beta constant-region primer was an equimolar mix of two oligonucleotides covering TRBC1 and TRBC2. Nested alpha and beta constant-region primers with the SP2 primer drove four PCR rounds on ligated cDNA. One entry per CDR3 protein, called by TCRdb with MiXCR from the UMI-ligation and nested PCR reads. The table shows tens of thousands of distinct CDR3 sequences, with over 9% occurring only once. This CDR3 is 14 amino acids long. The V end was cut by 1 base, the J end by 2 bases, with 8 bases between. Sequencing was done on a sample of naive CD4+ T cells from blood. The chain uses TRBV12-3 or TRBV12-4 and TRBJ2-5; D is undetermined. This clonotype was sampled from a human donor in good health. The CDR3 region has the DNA TGTGCCAGCAGTTTAGGCCCAGCACAAGAGACCCAGTACTTC. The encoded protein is CASSLGPAQETQYF.